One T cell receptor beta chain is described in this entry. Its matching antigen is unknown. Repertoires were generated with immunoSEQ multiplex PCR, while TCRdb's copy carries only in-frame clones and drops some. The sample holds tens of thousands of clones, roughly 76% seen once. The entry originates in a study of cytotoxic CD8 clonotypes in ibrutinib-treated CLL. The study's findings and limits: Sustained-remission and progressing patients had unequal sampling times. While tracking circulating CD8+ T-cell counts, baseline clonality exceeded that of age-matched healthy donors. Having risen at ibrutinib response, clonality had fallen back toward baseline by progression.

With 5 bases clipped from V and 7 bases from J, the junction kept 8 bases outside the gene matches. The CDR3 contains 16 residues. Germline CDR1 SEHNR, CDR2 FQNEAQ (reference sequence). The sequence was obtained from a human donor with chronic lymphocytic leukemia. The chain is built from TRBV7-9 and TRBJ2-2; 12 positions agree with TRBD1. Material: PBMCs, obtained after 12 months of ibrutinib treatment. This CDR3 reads CASSIYRDRGLGELFF. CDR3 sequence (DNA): TGTGCCAGCAGCATTTACCGGGACAGGGGGCTCGGGGAGCTGTTTTTT. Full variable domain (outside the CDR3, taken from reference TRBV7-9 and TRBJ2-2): DTGVSQNPRHKITKRGQNVTFRCDPISEHNRLYWYRQTLGQGPEFLTYFQNEAQLEKSRLLSDRFSAERPKGSFSTLEIQRTEQGDSAMYLCASSIYRDRGLGELFFGEGSRLTVL.